This T cell receptor beta chain was documented in a study of human T cells and chemical hapten exposure. CDR3 length: 16 amino acids. From germline, CDR1 is LGHDT and CDR2 YNNKEL (reference sequence). Via MiXCR, TCRdb re-called the RACE reads, giving one row per CDR3 protein. The data contain 150,000 to 200,000 distinct CDR3 sequences, more than 25% of them singletons. Remarks on this clonotype: Its ends do not fully match the called genes, so a read error is possible.

Time point of the sample: pre-sensitization, week 0. The treatment is: therapeutic diphenylcyclopropenone sensitization with weekly scalp DPC. The sample was whole blood, taken in connection with sensitization to the hapten diphenylcyclopropenone (DPC). This TCR was recovered from a woman in her 30s with alopecia areata. Some clones in this sample may be carry-over from other donors' samples. The chain employs TRBV3-1 and TRBJ2-4, with 7 bases aligning to TRBD1. The CDR3 coding sequence is TGTGCCAGCAGCCAATCCGGACAGGATGACAAAAACATTCTGTACTTC. This gives the protein CASSQSGQDDKNILYF. Combining the CDR3 with reference TRBV3-1 and TRBJ2-4 gives the whole variable domain DTAVSQTPKYLVTQMGNDKSIKCEQNLGHDTMYWYKQDSKKFLKIMFSYNNKELIINETVPNRFSPKSPDKAHLNLHINSLELGDSAVYFCASSQSGQDDKNILYFGAGTRLSVL.